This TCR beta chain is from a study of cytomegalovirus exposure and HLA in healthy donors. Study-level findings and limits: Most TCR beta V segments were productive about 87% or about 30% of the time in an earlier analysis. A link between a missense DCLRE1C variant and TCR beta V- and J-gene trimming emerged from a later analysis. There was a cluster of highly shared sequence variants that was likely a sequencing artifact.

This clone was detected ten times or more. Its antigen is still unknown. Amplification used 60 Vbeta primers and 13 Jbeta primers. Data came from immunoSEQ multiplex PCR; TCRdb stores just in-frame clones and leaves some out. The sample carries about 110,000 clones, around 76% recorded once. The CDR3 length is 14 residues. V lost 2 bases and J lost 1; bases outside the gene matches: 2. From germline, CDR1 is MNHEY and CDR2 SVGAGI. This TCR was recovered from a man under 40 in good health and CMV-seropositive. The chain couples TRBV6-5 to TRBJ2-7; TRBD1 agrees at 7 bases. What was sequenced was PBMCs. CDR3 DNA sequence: TGTGCCAGCAGTTACGAGGGGGCGTCCTACGAGCAGTACTTC. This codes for CASSYEGASYEQYF.